Detailed here is one TCR beta chain. This sample was included in a study of blood T cells in healthy people across ages. This CDR3 contains 13 residues. The germline V gene encodes CDR1 DFQATT and CDR2 SNEGSKA (reference sequence). V was pared by 3 bases and J by 4 bases, with 12 bases between. For the second PCR, which ran for about 6 to 11 cycles, a sample-barcoded 5' primer and a J-beta primer mix were used. Each cDNA molecule received a tag from a template-switch adaptor that had 12 random nucleotides. TCRdb redid the calling of the 5' RACE reads with MiXCR, one entry per CDR3 protein. Of roughly 800,000 distinct CDR3 sequences listed, about 53% are singletons.

Sequencing was done on a sample of blood. The V and J genes are TRBV20-1 and TRBJ1-2; a weak D match, TRBD1 (5 bases). This sequence was found in a man aged 80 or over in good health. In DNA form, the CDR3 reads TGCAGTGCTAGGATAGGGACGGCCTATGGCTACACCTTC. Translation gives CSARIGTAYGYTF.